The 20 T cell receptor beta chains in this list originate from one sample, sequenced in a study of blood T cell repertoires in COVID-19. Clones were read by immunoSEQ multiplex PCR, and TCRdb kept only the in-frame ones, dropping some. The table lists roughly 190,000 clones, 86% of them singletons. Sequencing used peripheral blood. All receptors come from a woman of 80 years or more in a cohort sampled during active or convalescent COVID-19.

The V and J genes are TRBV18 and TRBJ2-1, with D hard to call. Trimming took 2 bases from V and 10 from J, leaving 15 bases between them. The germline V gene encodes CDR1 KGHSH and CDR2 LQKENI. CDR3 length: 14 amino acids. The CDR3 sequence is CASSPFVSRSEQFF. CDR3 coding DNA: TGTGCCAGCTCACCATTTGTCTCCAGATCCGAGCAGTTCTTC.

CDR3 amino acids: CASSEVGLGRGYTDTQYF. In DNA form, the CDR3 reads TGTGCCAGCAGTGAAGTAGGGCTGGGGCGGGGTTACACAGATACGCAGTATTTT. V is TRBV6-1 and J is TRBJ2-3, with D tentatively TRBD2 (6 bases). The CDR3 is made up of 18 amino acids. V lost 1 base and J 2 bases, leaving 19 bases between the germline ends. Germline CDR1 reads MNHNS; CDR2 reads SASEGT.

This chain connects TRBV7-2 to TRBJ2-1; 15 positions match TRBD2. The CDR3 consists of 16 residues. From germline, CDR1 is SGHTA and CDR2 FQGNSA. J lost 8 bases, V lost 0 bases, and 2 bases had no gene match. As DNA, the CDR3 is TGTGCCAGCAGCTTAGCGGGACTAGCGGGAGGATATGAGCAGTTCTTC. Its translation is CASSLAGLAGGYEQFF.

V and J are TRBV19 and TRBJ1-2; 8 positions match TRBD1. The CDR3 spans 18 residues. Germline CDR1 LNHDA, CDR2 SQIVND (reference sequence). The V segment lost 7 bases and the J segment 9 bases; nucleotides outside the gene matches: 25. The CDR3 here is CASTGPLGRGQGGESYTF. In DNA, the CDR3 is TGTGCCAGTACGGGCCCCCTGGGAAGAGGACAGGGAGGGGAGAGCTACACCTTC. The variable domain in full, with the rest retrieved from reference TRBV19 and TRBJ1-2, is DGGITQSPKYLFRKEGQNVTLSCEQNLNHDAMYWYRQDPGQGLRLIYYSQIVNDFQKGDIAEGYSVSREKKESFPLTVTSAQKNPTAFYLCASTGPLGRGQGGESYTFGSGTRLTVV.

V usage is TRBV10-1 and J usage is TRBJ1-3; TRBD1 is a possible D gene (5 bases). This CDR3 contains 14 residues. CDR1 and CDR2 (germline): WNHNN, SYGVQD (reference sequence). Trimming pared 4 bases from V and 0 bases from J, leaving 7 bases between. CDR3 in DNA: TGCGCCAGCAGTGGGACAAACTCTGGAAACACCATATATTTT. Translation: CASSGTNSGNTIYF.

V is TRBV6-4 and J is TRBJ2-1; 12 nucleotides line up with TRBD2. Per the germline V gene, CDR1 is MRHNA and CDR2 is SNTAGT. Trimming took 2 bases from V and 9 from J; bases not matched to a gene: 11. This CDR3 region has 17 residues. In nucleotides, the CDR3 is TGTGCCAGCAGTGACGATTCGACTAGCGGGAGTACCGGTGAGCAGTTCTTC. Its translation: CASSDDSTSGSTGEQFF.

In this sample, this clone turned up once. J is TRBJ2-3 and V is TRBV3-1 (or the pseudogene TRBV3-2); 11 bases are a match to TRBD1. This CDR3 contains 16 residues. Losses at the gene ends were 4 bases for V and 5 bases for J; bases not matched to a gene: 8. Germline-derived CDR1 and CDR2 are LGHDT and YNNKEL (reference sequence). The DNA for the CDR3 is TGTGCCAGCAGCCCGCGGACAGGGGGCTCTAAAGATACGCAGTATTTT. It codes for CASSPRTGGSKDTQYF.

The V gene is TRBV5-4, the J gene TRBJ2-7; 10 nucleotides line up with TRBD2. J was trimmed by 2 bases and V by 4 bases; bases with no gene match: 15. CDR3 length: 18 residues. Germline V gene lookup returns CDR1 SGHNT and CDR2 YYREEE (reference sequence). CDR3 loop: CASSHRLESSGSPYEQYV. CDR3 bases: TGTGCCAGCAGCCACCGACTAGAGTCTAGCGGGAGTCCCTACGAGCAGTACGTC.

The CDR3 DNA follows: TGTGCCAGCAGCTTAGATCCCTCGGGGGAGCAGTACGTC. Protein: CASSLDPSGEQYV. The chain combines TRBV11-2 with TRBJ2-7; D may be TRBD2 (5 bases). Trimming left V 0 bases short and J 7 bases short, with 10 bases between. CDR1 is SGHAT and CDR2 is FQNNGV in the germline V gene. The CDR3 consists of 13 residues.

The V call is TRBV29-1, the J call TRBJ1-1; the match to TRBD1 covers 7 bases. The CDR3 spans 13 residues. Germline V gene sequence: CDR1 SQVTM, CDR2 ANQGSEA. V shed 6 bases, J shed 6 bases, and the junction held 10 bases outside the gene matches. CDR3 residues: CSVQGGGNPEAFF. The CDR3 DNA is TGCAGCGTCCAAGGGGGCGGTAATCCTGAAGCTTTCTTT.

The chain couples TRBV6-5 to TRBJ2-1, with 10 bases identical to TRBD1. CDR1 and CDR2 from the germline V gene are MNHEY and SVGAGI. This CDR3 region has 14 residues. Trimming cost V 4 bases and J 15 bases; bases outside gene matches: 12. The DNA of the CDR3 is TGTGCCAGCAGTTCCGGGACAGGGGCGGTCGCGGGGTTCTTC. Its protein product is CASSSGTGAVAGFF.

The V gene is TRBV3-1 (or the pseudogene TRBV3-2), the J gene TRBJ2-1, with TRBD2 identical over 9 bases. Germline CDR1 LGHDT, CDR2 YNNKEL (reference sequence). CDR3 length: 17 residues. The ends lost 5 bases at V and 2 bases at J; junction bases unmatched: 10. The CDR3 DNA reads as TGTGCCAGCAGCGGTGCCAAGGCGGGAGGGCCCTACAATGAGCAGTTCTTC. Encoded protein: CASSGAKAGGPYNEQFF.

This clone was counted a few times. The V gene is TRBV15, the J gene TRBJ2-1; TRBD2 matches 9 bases. Germline V gives CDR1 LNHNV, CDR2 YYDKDF (reference sequence). With 2 bases clipped from V and 5 bases from J, the junction kept 4 bases outside the gene matches. The CDR3 is 15 residues long. CDR3 in amino acids: CATSRSRLADNEQFF. CDR3 nucleotide sequence: TGTGCCACCAGCAGATCAAGACTAGCGGACAATGAGCAGTTCTTC.

The chain couples TRBV3-1 (or the pseudogene TRBV3-2) to TRBJ2-3; D is possibly TRBD2 (6 bases). The V gene's germline CDR1 is LGHDT and CDR2 YNNKEL (reference sequence). This CDR3 contains 16 residues. V was shortened by 1 base and J by 4 bases, with 15 bases between the two germline ends. The CDR3 sequence is CASSQVGWGGADTQYF. Here the CDR3 DNA reads TGTGCCAGCAGCCAAGTTGGGTGGGGAGGCGCAGATACGCAGTATTTT.

V usage is TRBV6-6 and J usage is TRBJ2-2; D is undetermined. V gave up 3 bases and J gave up 5 bases, with 13 bases separating them. This CDR3 region has 15 residues. Germline CDR1 MNHNY, CDR2 SVGAGI (reference sequence). The CDR3 nucleotides are TGTGCCAGCAGTTATCCCCTTCGTAATACCGGGGAGCTGTTTTTT. As protein: CASSYPLRNTGELFF.

The J gene is TRBJ2-1, the V gene TRBV6-6; 12 positions match TRBD1. The CDR3 totals 16 residues. J was trimmed by 7 bases and V by 6 bases; bases with no gene match: 10. The germline CDR1 and CDR2 sequences are MNHNY and SVGAGI (reference sequence). This CDR3 is CASRTSPGQGANEQFF. In DNA form, the CDR3 reads TGTGCCAGCAGAACTTCACCGGGACAGGGGGCGAATGAGCAGTTCTTC.

This chain connects TRBV28 to TRBJ1-1, with a weak D call TRBD1 (6 bases). Germline loops: CDR1 MDHEN, CDR2 SYDVKM. Trimming stripped 5 bases from V and 6 bases from J, with 28 bases between. The CDR3 is 18 residues long. CDR3 DNA: TGTGCCAGCAGTCCCGGACCGGGAAATAAACTTGGGGGCGCTGAAGCTTTCTTT. This codes for CASSPGPGNKLGGAEAFF.

In this sample, this clone turned up many times. The chain links TRBV6-1 to TRBJ2-7; D may be TRBD1 (6 bases). CDR3 size: 14 residues. Germline V gives CDR1 MNHNS, CDR2 SASEGT. V gave up 3 bases and J gave up 2 bases, with 11 bases separating them. In DNA form, the CDR3 reads TGTGCCAGCAGTGAGGAAACAGGGCCCTACGAGCAGTACTTC. It specifies CASSEETGPYEQYF.

The CDR3 coding sequence is TGTGCCAGCAGCCTCGGGGGGGATCAGCCCCAGCATTTT. This encodes CASSLGGDQPQHF. This rearrangement joins TRBV11-2 to TRBJ1-5, with D possibly being TRBD1 (5 bases). This CDR3 region has 13 residues. In germline, CDR1 is SGHAT, CDR2 FQNNGV. Trimming removed 5 bases at V and 5 bases at J, with 10 bases between.

The J gene is TRBJ1-6, the V gene TRBV3-1 (or the pseudogene TRBV3-2); 7 bases line up with TRBD1. Trimming took 2 bases from V and 13 from J; bases not matched to a gene: 14. Per the germline V gene, CDR1 is LGHDT and CDR2 is YNNKEL (reference sequence). This CDR3 is 16 amino acids long. The chain's CDR3 is CASSQMRTGYISPLHF. The CDR3 region has the DNA TGTGCCAGCAGCCAAATGCGGACAGGTTACATATCGCCCCTCCACTTT.